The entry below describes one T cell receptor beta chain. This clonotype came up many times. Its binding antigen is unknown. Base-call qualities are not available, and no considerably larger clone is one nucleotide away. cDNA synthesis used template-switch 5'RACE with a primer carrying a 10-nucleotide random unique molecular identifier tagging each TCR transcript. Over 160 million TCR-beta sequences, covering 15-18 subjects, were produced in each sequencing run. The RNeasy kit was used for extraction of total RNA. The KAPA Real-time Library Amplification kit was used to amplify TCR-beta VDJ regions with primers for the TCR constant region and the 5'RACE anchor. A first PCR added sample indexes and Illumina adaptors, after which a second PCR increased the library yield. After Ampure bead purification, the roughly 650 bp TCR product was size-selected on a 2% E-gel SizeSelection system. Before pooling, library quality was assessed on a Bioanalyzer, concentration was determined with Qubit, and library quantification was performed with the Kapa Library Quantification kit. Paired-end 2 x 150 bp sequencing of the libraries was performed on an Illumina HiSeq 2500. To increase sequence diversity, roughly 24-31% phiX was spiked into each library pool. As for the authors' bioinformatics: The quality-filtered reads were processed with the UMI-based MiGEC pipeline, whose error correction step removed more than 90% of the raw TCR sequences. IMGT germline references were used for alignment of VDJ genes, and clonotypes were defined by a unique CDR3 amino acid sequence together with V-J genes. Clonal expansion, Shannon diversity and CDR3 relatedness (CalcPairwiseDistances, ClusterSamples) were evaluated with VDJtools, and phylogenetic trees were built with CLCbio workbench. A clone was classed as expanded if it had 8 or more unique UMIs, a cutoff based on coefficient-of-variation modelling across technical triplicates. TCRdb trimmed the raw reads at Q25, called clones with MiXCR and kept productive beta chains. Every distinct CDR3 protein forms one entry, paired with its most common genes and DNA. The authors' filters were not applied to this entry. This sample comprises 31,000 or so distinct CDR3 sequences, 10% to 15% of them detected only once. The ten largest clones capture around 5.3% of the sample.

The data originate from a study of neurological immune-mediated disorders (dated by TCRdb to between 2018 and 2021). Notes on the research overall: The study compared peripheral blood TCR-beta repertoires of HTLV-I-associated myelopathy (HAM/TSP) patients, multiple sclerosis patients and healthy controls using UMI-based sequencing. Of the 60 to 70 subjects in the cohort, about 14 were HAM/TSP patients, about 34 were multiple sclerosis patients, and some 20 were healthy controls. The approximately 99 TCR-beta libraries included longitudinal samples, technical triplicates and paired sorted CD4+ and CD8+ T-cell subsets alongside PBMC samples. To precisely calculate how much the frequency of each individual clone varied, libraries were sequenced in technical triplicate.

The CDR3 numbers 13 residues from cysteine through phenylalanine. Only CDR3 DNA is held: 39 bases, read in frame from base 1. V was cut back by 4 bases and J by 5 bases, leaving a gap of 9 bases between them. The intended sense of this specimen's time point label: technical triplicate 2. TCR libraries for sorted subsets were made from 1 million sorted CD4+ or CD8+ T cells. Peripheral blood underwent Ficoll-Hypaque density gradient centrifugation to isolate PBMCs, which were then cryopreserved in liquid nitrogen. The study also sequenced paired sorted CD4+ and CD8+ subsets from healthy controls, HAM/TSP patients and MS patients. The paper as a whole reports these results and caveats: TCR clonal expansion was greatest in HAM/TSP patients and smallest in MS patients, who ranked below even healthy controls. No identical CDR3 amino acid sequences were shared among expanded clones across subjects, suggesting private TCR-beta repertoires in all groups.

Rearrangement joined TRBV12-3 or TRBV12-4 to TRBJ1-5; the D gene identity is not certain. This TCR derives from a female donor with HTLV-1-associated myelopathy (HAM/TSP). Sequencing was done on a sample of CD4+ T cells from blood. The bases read TGTGCCAGCAGTTATAGTGGGGATCAGCCCCAGCATTTT. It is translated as CASSYSGDQPQHF.